This entry is about one T cell receptor beta chain. Its antigen is currently not known. No base qualities exist here, and no much larger clone lies one base off it. In the prospective study, participants were roughly 18 to 89 years old, resided in 20 to 30 geographic areas of the United States, and were enrolled through a virtual design. In the prospective study, participants were assigned to cohorts based on the clinical history participants reported in a screening survey and a study questionnaire. Recovered participants in ImmuneRACE Cohort 3 were defined as having two consecutive negative NP/OP PCR tests, clearance from a healthcare professional, or resolution of symptoms. In the prospective study, whole blood, serum and a nasopharyngeal or oropharyngeal swab were collected from each participant by mobile phlebotomists. Prospective study participants could optionally give additional blood draws and questionnaires over a roughly 2-month period. Before DNA extraction, prospective study blood samples were shipped either frozen or at room temperature.

Germline trimming: 3 bases from V, 3 bases from J; junction bases outside gene matches: 11. The CDR3 measures 18 amino acids from cysteine to phenylalanine. Just CDR3 DNA is preserved here, 54 bases in frame from base 1. The germline V gene sets CDR1 to SGHRS and CDR2 to YFSETQ. This sample is drawn from a study of blood T cell repertoires in COVID-19 (dated by TCRdb to 2018 to 2020). Study-wide context: Samples from collaborators originated in the United States, Italy and Spain and spanned both the acute and convalescent phases of COVID-19. The prospective study material was composed of cDNA or gDNA derived from T cells, B-cell-depleted T cells, or PBMCs. Deeply sampled blood TCRbeta repertoires from subjects exposed to, actively infected with, or recovered from COVID-19 were included in the dataset. The repertoires were released in a freely available public database intended as a resource for research on the immune response to SARS-CoV-2. Samples were obtained from the ongoing ImmuneRACE study (first 160 participants) and from some 1,200 subjects provided by 6 global collaborators. The sample metadata nearly always contained a de-identified subject ID, COVID-19 status, age in years and sex. HLA class I and class II types, where available, came from metadata supplied by the sample provider rather than from assay-based typing. The research as a whole found: Clinical and demographic metadata were provided uncurated, with the amount varying by source and participant.

TCRbeta CDR3 regions were amplified from genomic DNA by means of the immunoSEQ Assay, a bias-controlled multiplex PCR. The source study handled its data this way. The number of nucleated cells in each sample was estimated from the amplification of reference gene primers within the assay. To quantify the absolute abundance of each unique TCRbeta CDR3 rearrangement, sequence reads were collapsed and filtered. For each sample, productive Simpson clonality was calculated as the square root of Simpson's diversity index over productive rearrangements. TCRdb took this table from immuneACCESS and kept in-frame rearrangements with V and J called. Such tables lack part of the clones; where checked against another copy, unresolved V genes explain under half of the gap, and the rest is unexplained. The D gene and trimming were derived from the DNA, and the V and J assignments and clone size from that table. The sample table records fewer than 400,000 clones; about nine tenths of these occur just once. The ten largest clones capture approximately 4.7% of the sample.

This receptor chain uses TRBV5-1 and TRBJ2-3; 12 bases in between match TRBD1. This clonotype originated in a man in his 60s who had recovered from COVID-19. Sequences were obtained from PBMCs or T cells enriched from blood (not recorded which). The CDR3 protein is CASSSFRDRGRRTDTQYF. The DNA sequence is TGCGCCAGCAGCTCGTTCCGGGACAGGGGGCGAAGGACAGATACGCAGTATTTT.